This T cell receptor (beta chain) came from a study of T cell responses to AZD1222 COVID-19 vaccine (dated by TCRdb to the early 2020s). About the study as a whole: AZD1222 recipients given second doses at about 4 weeks or at about 12 weeks were pooled, since spike-specific TCR depth and breadth were not found to differ between the two schedules. TCR sequencing was performed for fewer than 250 trial participants, of whom approximately 200 were given two doses of AZD1222 and some 26 were given two doses of MenACWY control vaccine. Trial participants were enrolled by age into 18-55, 56-69 and 70-plus year subgroups, with roughly 150, 30 and 60 TCR-sequenced participants respectively. What the study reported, not specific to this receptor: In the small 56-69-year group, the increase in depth fell short of significance, most likely because of low power. Most participants were white British and females outnumbered males, and the authors suggested that clonal diversity may have been underestimated. After two AZD1222 doses, spike-specific TCR breadth and depth were significantly higher than at day 0 and than in MenACWY recipients. Vaccine-associated CD4 TCRs spanned the whole spike protein, with dominant responses in regions 160-218 and 743-854. No day 14 peak-response samples were available, so repertoires were characterized only after the peak T cell response. Only six or seven AZD1222 recipients were SARS-CoV-2 seropositive at baseline, limiting conclusions about previously exposed vaccinees. Epitopes outside the regions mutated in the B.1.351 and B.1.1.7 variants were reportedly recognized by nearly half of the unique spike-specific TCRs.

On this clone: The specificity of this receptor is unknown. The sample holds no much larger clone one base away, and base qualities are not on file.

The CDR3 regions of human TCRbeta chains were analyzed by immunosequencing. As for the original processing: TCRs in the repertoires were compared against a reference library of SARS-CoV-2-specific TCRs that had been generated with the MIRA antigen-specificity platform. Breadth meant the fraction of unique TCRs that were SARS-CoV-2-associated, whereas depth meant the fraction of total T cells that were SARS-CoV-2-associated. Using the MIRA data, each spike-specific TCR was assigned both to the spike region to which the TCR was reactive and to a CD4 or CD8 class. Log10-transformed breadth and depth values were compared by one-way ANOVA with Sidak's multiple comparisons tests. TCRdb holds this immuneACCESS table with in-frame rearrangements only. Some clones are missing; in checked studies, unresolved V genes explain under half, and the rest has no known cause. Clone size and the V and J calls come from that table; the DNA yielded D and trimming. The sample profile shows about 140,000 clones; roughly 90% of them were found once. Jointly, the top ten make up about 3% of the sample.

The time point label, as the study defines it: baseline before first vaccination. Vaccinee samples were obtained from the UK trials COV001 and COV002, which included a single-blind randomized controlled phase 2/3 trial of AZD1222 (ChAdOx1 nCoV-19) in healthy adults. Trial participant PBMC samples were collected at day 0 and day 28 after the second dose for TCRbeta chain sequencing. The V and J ends are trimmed by 3 bases and 8 bases, leaving 16 bases between them. The CDR3, from cysteine to phenylalanine, totals 15 residues. The retained sequence is limited to the CDR3, 45 bases, with the frame set at the first base. CDR1 KGHSH and CDR2 LQKENI were looked up in the germline V gene.

The V gene is TRBV18 and the J gene is TRBJ1-4; perhaps TRBD1 is the D gene, with 5 bases matching. The starting material was peripheral blood, obtained on day 0 of AZD1222 vaccination. This clonotype was obtained from an adult in good health. The CDR3 loop reads CASSPPGPAGEKLFF. The DNA sequence reads TGTGCCAGCTCACCCCCCGGCCCGGCAGGGGAAAAACTGTTTTTT.